This is a list of T cell receptor beta chains from one sample in a study of cytomegalovirus exposure and HLA in healthy donors. Some clones are missing from TCRdb's copy, which holds only in-frame ones; the method was immunoSEQ multiplex PCR. The data show under 75,000 clones, about two thirds seen once. Input material: PBMCs. Receptors originate from a man aged 35-49 years in good health and CMV-seropositive. Both conserved end residues are part of each CDR3. Fields, in order: CDR3 DNA, CDR3 protein, V gene, J gene, D gene, CDR3 length, clone size. D genes are given only for firm matches. Clone size, where shown, is once, few, many, or a class for clones that have expanded.

TGTGCCAGCAGCTTAGCGGGTAACAGGGAAGCTTTCTTT	CASSLAGNREAFF	TRBV7-2	TRBJ1-1	.	13	.
TGTGCCAGCAGAGATACTAGCGGGAGGGCCTACGAGCAGTACTTC	CASRDTSGRAYEQYF	TRBV6-1	TRBJ2-7	TRBD2	15	.
TGTGCCAGCAGCTTGGCCTACCATCAAGAGACCCAGTACTTC	CASSLAYHQETQYF	TRBV5-6	TRBJ2-5	.	14	few
TGTGCCAGCAGCTTCTCAGCGTTCTCCTACGAGCAGTACTTC	CASSFSAFSYEQYF	TRBV7-2	TRBJ2-7	.	14	.
TGTGCCAGCAGCTTAGCAGGGGGCTACGAGCAGTACTTC	CASSLAGGYEQYF	TRBV7-2	TRBJ2-7	.	13	.
TGTGCCAGCAGCTTGGATCAAGGACAGGTCTACGAGCAGTACTTC	CASSLDQGQVYEQYF	TRBV5-8	TRBJ2-7	TRBD1	15	.
TGCGCCAGCAGCCAAGTGGGGCGCGGGATCTATGGCTACACCTTC	CASSQVGRGIYGYTF	TRBV4-1	TRBJ1-2	.	15	.
TGTGCCAGCAGCTTGGGGGGGCTGAGCAATCAGCCCCAGCATTTT	CASSLGGLSNQPQHF	TRBV5-6	TRBJ1-5	.	15	once
TGCAGCGTCGGACAGGGCCAAGAGACCCAGTACTTC	CSVGQGQETQYF	TRBV29-1	TRBJ2-5	TRBD1	12	once
TGCGCCAGCAGCTTGCAGGAAACGGGAGGCTACACCTTC	CASSLQETGGYTF	TRBV5-1	TRBJ1-2	.	13	.
TGCGCCAGCGCCATTGGGGGGTACCAAGAGACCCAGTACTTC	CASAIGGYQETQYF	TRBV5-1	TRBJ2-5	.	14	.
TGTGCCAGTAGTCACACAGGGGGCTGGGATGGGGCCGAGCAGTACTTC	CASSHTGGWDGAEQYF	TRBV19	TRBJ2-7	TRBD1	16	.
TGTGCCAGCAGCTTTAAGGGGACTAGCGGGAGCACAGATACGCAGTATTTT	CASSFKGTSGSTDTQYF	TRBV7-2	TRBJ2-3	TRBD2	17	.
TGTGCCAGCAGCGGCGTCGGGGGAAACACCGGGGAGCTGTTTTTT	CASSGVGGNTGELFF	TRBV9	TRBJ2-2	.	15	.
TGTGCCAGCAGCCGACAGGGTGTTAGCAATCAGCCCCAGCATTTT	CASSRQGVSNQPQHF	TRBV7-9	TRBJ1-5	TRBD1	15	.
TGTGCCAGCAGCTTAGTACGTAGCTCCGAGACTAGCGGGTTTCAAGAGACCCAGTACTTC	CASSLVRSSETSGFQETQYF	TRBV11-3	TRBJ2-5	TRBD2	20	.
TGTGCCAGCAGCCCACTACGGGATACAGATACGCAGTATTTT	CASSPLRDTDTQYF	TRBV7-3	TRBJ2-3	.	14	.
TGTGCCATAAATGGACAGGGGATAACCGGGGAGCTGTTTTTT	CAINGQGITGELFF	TRBV10-3	TRBJ2-2	TRBD1	14	.
TGTGCCAGCAGTACTAGGGGGCAAAGTCAGCCCCAGCATTTT	CASSTRGQSQPQHF	TRBV6-1	TRBJ1-5	TRBD1	14	.
TGTGCCAGCAGGAAAACAGGAATAGATACGCAGTATTTT	CASRKTGIDTQYF	TRBV27	TRBJ2-3	.	13	.
TGTGCCAGCAGTTACGGGCAGAGCTCCTATAATTCACCCCTCCACTTT	CASSYGQSSYNSPLHF	TRBV6-6	TRBJ1-6	.	16	.
TGTGCCAGTCGAAAAACGGGGTCCTACGAGCAGTACTTC	CASRKTGSYEQYF	TRBV28	TRBJ2-7	.	13	.
TGTGCCAGCAGCTTAGTGGCTAGCGGATGGGATACGCAGTATTTT	CASSLVASGWDTQYF	TRBV7-2	TRBJ2-3	TRBD2	15	.
TGTGCCTGGAGTGTAATCCCCACAGAAGAGACCCAGTACTTC	CAWSVIPTEETQYF	TRBV30	TRBJ2-5	.	14	.
TGCAGCGTTGAAGATTTTGGGAGAACTCAATACAATGAGCAGTTCTTC	CSVEDFGRTQYNEQFF	TRBV29-1	TRBJ2-1	.	16	.
TGTGCCAGTAGTATAGGGGGACAGAGGAACTATGGCTACACCTTC	CASSIGGQRNYGYTF	TRBV19	TRBJ1-2	TRBD1	15	.
TGTGCCAGCAGCTTATGGGGGGTTAGCAATCAGCCCCAGCATTTT	CASSLWGVSNQPQHF	TRBV7-8	TRBJ1-5	.	15	once
TGTGCCAGCAGCCGGGACAGAGCCTACGAGCAGTACTTC	CASSRDRAYEQYF	TRBV14	TRBJ2-7	TRBD1	13	.
TGTGCCAGCAGTTCCCACGAGGGCGGGGAGCTGTTTTTT	CASSSHEGGELFF	TRBV6-6	TRBJ2-2	.	13	few
TGCGCCAGCAGCCTGGGGACAGGACTCACAGATACGCAGTATTTT	CASSLGTGLTDTQYF	TRBV4-3	TRBJ2-3	TRBD1	15	.
TGTGCCAGCAGTTTTCGTTCAGGGGGCCACACCGGGGAGCTGTTTTTT	CASSFRSGGHTGELFF	TRBV28	TRBJ2-2	TRBD1	16	.
TGTGCCAGCAGCTTGGAAAACGGGAGGGGGACCGGGGAGCTGTTTTTT	CASSLENGRGTGELFF	TRBV5-4	TRBJ2-2	TRBD2	16	.
TGTGCCAGCAGCTTGGATTCTACGTTCGAGCAGTACTTC	CASSLDSTFEQYF	TRBV5-8	TRBJ2-7	.	13	few
TGCGCCAGCAGCCTCTCCAGCGGTTCTGGCTACAATGAGCAGTTCTTC	CASSLSSGSGYNEQFF	TRBV4-3	TRBJ2-1	.	16	.
TGTGCCACCAGTGCAGCGGGAGGCCACGAGCAGTACTTC	CATSAAGGHEQYF	TRBV15	TRBJ2-7	TRBD2	13	.
TGTGCCAGCAGTACCGCAGGGCCTGGGGAGCTGTTTTTT	CASSTAGPGELFF	TRBV7-9	TRBJ2-2	.	13	.
TGTGCCAGCCACAGGGAGGGAGGAAACACCATATATTTT	CASHREGGNTIYF	TRBV19	TRBJ1-3	.	13	few
TGTGCCAGCAGCCAAGCTGCGACACACCAGAAGCAGTACTTC	CASSQAATHQKQYF	TRBV14	TRBJ2-7	.	14	.
TGTGCCAGCAGTTTTGTTGGGACAGCTGGTGAAAAACTGTTTTTT	CASSFVGTAGEKLFF	TRBV27	TRBJ1-4	TRBD1	15	.
TGTGCCTGGAGAGGTAGCGGGGGGCCCTACAATGAGCAGTTCTTC	CAWRGSGGPYNEQFF	TRBV30	TRBJ2-1	TRBD2	15	.
TGTGCCAGCAGCGGGGGACAGCCCCCACCCTACGAGCAGTACTTC	CASSGGQPPPYEQYF	TRBV2	TRBJ2-7	.	15	.
TGTGCCAGCAGCCCTCGGCAGGGGACAAACACTGAAGCTTTCTTT	CASSPRQGTNTEAFF	TRBV7-6	TRBJ1-1	.	15	few
TGTGCCAGCAAGGAGCCATCGGAAAATTCACCCCTCCACTTT	CASKEPSENSPLHF	TRBV9	TRBJ1-6	.	14	.
TGTGCCTGGAGTGTAAAGGGCGGACTAGGGGAAAAACTGTTTTTT	CAWSVKGGLGEKLFF	TRBV30	TRBJ1-4	.	15	once
TGTGCCAGCAGCTATCCGGGACAGGGCCAGACCCAGTACTTC	CASSYPGQGQTQYF	TRBV7-9	TRBJ2-5	TRBD1	14	.
TGCGCCAGCAGCCAACCCGGGACAAACGACGAGCAGTACTTC	CASSQPGTNDEQYF	TRBV5-1	TRBJ2-7	.	14	.
TGTGCCAGCAAAGGACTAGCGGCGCAGTATTTT	CASKGLAAQYF	TRBV6-5	TRBJ2-3	TRBD2	11	few
TGTGCCTGGTGGGCAGGCGTGGGGCCCCAGCATTTT	CAWWAGVGPQHF	TRBV30	TRBJ1-5	.	12	.
TGTGCCAGCTCACCACCCGGGAACCCAGATACGCAGTATTTT	CASSPPGNPDTQYF	TRBV18	TRBJ2-3	.	14	.
TGTGCCAGCAGACGAAACTTGGACAGGCGATATGGCTACACCTTC	CASRRNLDRRYGYTF	TRBV6-1	TRBJ1-2	TRBD1	15	.
TGTGCCAGCAGCCCGGGAGAGATACACAACTATGGCTACACCTTC	CASSPGEIHNYGYTF	TRBV14	TRBJ1-2	.	15	.
TGTGCCAGTAGTTCCCAGACAGGGATGGACAACTATGGCTACACCTTC	CASSSQTGMDNYGYTF	TRBV19	TRBJ1-2	TRBD1	16	.
TGCGCCAGCAGCCTAGCGGGAGGGCCAAACGAGCAGTACTTC	CASSLAGGPNEQYF	TRBV4-3	TRBJ2-7	TRBD2	14	.
TGCGCCAGCAGCCGGGGGCGGGCTAGCGGAGCCAAAAACATTCAGTACTTC	CASSRGRASGAKNIQYF	TRBV4-1	TRBJ2-4	.	17	.
TGTGCCAGCAGTGTCGGCGGGAGCTCTGGGGCCAACGTCCTGACTTTC	CASSVGGSSGANVLTF	TRBV2	TRBJ2-6	TRBD2	16	.
TGCAGCGTTGAAGTCGCAGGCTCCTACGAGCAGTACTTC	CSVEVAGSYEQYF	TRBV29-1	TRBJ2-7	.	13	few
TGTGCCAGCAGCCAACAGGGGGCATATGGTGAGCAGTTCTTC	CASSQQGAYGEQFF	TRBV28	TRBJ2-1	TRBD1	14	.